The T cell receptor (beta chain) under discussion was sequenced for a study of T cells in Graves' hyperthyroidism and ophthalmopathy. Trimming removed 3 bases from V and 4 bases from J, with 10 bases in between. The CDR3 runs to 12 residues. CDR1 SQVTM and CDR2 ANQGSEA come from the germline V gene. Amplified regions were TCR beta CDR3 sequences from RNA transcripts. TCR CDR3 underwent first-round RT-PCR with the HTBI primer set. Each CDR3 protein gets one entry after TCRdb re-called the multiplex PCR reads with MiXCR. Of about 560,000 distinct CDR3 sequences in the sample, about a sixth were seen once. This clonotype has more than one count but fewer than ten. Reasons for excluding patients were uncontrolled infection, other autoimmune disease, pregnancy or lactation. Source material for PBMCs was over 8 ml fresh peripheral blood.

This receptor was obtained from a woman between 18 and 30 years old with Graves' hyperthyroidism. This chain links TRBV29-1 with TRBJ2-7; no clear D. Sequenced: blood. The CDR3: CSVEQRPYEQYF. CDR3 in DNA: TGCAGCGTTGAGCAGAGGCCGTACGAGCAGTACTTC.